Below, 2 T cell receptor beta chains from the same sample are listed, as sequenced in a study of T cells in Graves' hyperthyroidism and ophthalmopathy. RNA transcripts gave rise to amplified TCR beta CDR3 regions. A set of HTBI primers served as the primers for a first-round RT-PCR of the TCR CDR3. TCRdb passed the multiplex PCR reads through MiXCR, listing each CDR3 protein once. The sample records hundreds of thousands of distinct CDR3 sequences, over 15% being singletons. Sample: blood. Receptors were obtained from a woman under 30 with Graves' hyperthyroidism.

This clonotype showed up just a few times. V is TRBV20-1 and J is TRBJ1-3; D gene unclear. The CDR3 has 14 residues. Trimming took 0 bases from V and 2 from J, leaving 8 bases between them. CDR1 and CDR2 (germline): DFQATT, SNEGSKA (reference sequence). The CDR3 bases are TGCAGTGCTAGAGATTTAATCCCTGGAAACACCATATATTTT. Translating gives CSARDLIPGNTIYF.

The chain employs TRBV6-1 and TRBJ2-1; 8 bases fit TRBD1. Germline CDR1 and CDR2: MNHNS and SASEGT. J was trimmed by 1 base and V by 5 bases; bases with no gene match: 7. The length of the CDR3 is 16 residues. The CDR3 DNA follows: TGTGCCAGCAGTCGGACAGGGTCCAATTCCTACAATGAGCAGTTCTTC. Translated, it gives CASSRTGSNSYNEQFF.